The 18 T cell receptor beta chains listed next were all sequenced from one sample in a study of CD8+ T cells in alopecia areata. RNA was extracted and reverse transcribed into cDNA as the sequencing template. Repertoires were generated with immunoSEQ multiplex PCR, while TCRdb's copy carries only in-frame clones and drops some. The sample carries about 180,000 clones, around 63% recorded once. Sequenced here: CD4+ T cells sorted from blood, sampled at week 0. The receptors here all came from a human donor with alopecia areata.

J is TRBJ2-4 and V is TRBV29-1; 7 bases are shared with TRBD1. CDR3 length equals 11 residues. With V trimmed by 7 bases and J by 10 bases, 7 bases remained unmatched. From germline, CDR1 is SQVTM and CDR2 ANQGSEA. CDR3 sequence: CSAEDRVIQYF. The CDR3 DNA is TGCAGCGCGGAAGACAGGGTAATTCAGTACTTC.

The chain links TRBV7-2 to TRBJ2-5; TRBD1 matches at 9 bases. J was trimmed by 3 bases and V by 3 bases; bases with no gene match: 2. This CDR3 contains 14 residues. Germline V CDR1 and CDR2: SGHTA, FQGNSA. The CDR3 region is CASSLDRGKETQYF. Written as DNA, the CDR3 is TGTGCCAGCAGCTTGGACAGGGGAAAAGAGACCCAGTACTTC.

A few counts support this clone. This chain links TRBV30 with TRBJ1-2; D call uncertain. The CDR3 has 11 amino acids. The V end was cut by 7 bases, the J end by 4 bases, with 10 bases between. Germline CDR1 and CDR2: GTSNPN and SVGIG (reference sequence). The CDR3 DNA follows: TGTGCCTTATCAACGACCTATGGCTACACCTTC. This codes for CALSTTYGYTF.

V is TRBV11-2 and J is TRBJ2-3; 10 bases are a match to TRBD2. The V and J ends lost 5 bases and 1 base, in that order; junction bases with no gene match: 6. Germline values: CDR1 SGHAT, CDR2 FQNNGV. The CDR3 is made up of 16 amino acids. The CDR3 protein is CASSPGLAVGTDTQYF. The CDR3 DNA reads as TGTGCCAGCAGCCCCGGACTAGCGGTGGGCACAGATACGCAGTATTTT.

CDR3 region: CSVRGLAGDSYEQYF. The CDR3 DNA reads TGCAGCGTCCGGGGACTAGCGGGGGACTCCTACGAGCAGTACTTC. The chain combines TRBV29-1 with TRBJ2-7; 14 bases map to TRBD2. The germline gives CDR1 SQVTM, CDR2 ANQGSEA. J was trimmed by 0 bases and V by 6 bases; bases with no gene match: 4. CDR3 length: 15 residues.

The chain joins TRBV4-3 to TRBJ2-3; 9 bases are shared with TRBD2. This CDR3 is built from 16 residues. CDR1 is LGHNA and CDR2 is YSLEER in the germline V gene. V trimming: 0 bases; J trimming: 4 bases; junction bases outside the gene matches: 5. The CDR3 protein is CASSQDSAGGSDTQYF. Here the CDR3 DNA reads TGCGCCAGCAGCCAAGATTCAGCGGGGGGCTCAGATACGCAGTATTTT.

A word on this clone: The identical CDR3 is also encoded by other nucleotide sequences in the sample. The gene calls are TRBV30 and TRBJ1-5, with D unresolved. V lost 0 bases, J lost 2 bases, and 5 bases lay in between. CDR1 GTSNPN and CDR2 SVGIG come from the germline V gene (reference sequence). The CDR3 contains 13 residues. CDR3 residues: CAWSVRGNQPQHF. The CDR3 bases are TGTGCCTGGAGTGTACGAGGCAATCAGCCCCAGCATTTT.

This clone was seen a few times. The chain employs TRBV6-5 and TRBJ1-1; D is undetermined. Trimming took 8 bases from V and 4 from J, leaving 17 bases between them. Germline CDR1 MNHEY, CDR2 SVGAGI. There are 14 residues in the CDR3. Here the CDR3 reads CASRETYVSTEAFF. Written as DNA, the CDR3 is TGTGCCAGCCGGGAGACATATGTCAGCACTGAAGCTTTCTTT.

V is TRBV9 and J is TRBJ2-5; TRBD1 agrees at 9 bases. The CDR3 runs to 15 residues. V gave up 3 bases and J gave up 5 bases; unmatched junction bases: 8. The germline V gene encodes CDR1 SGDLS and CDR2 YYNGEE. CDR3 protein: CASSATLQGAETQYF. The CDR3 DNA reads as TGTGCCAGCAGCGCGACTTTACAGGGGGCCGAGACCCAGTACTTC.

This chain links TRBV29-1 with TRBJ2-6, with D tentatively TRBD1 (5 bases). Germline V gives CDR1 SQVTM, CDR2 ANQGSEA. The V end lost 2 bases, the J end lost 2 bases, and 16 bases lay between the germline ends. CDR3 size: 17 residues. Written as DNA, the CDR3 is TGCAGCGTTGAAAGTGGGGCAGGACGACCTGGGGCCAACGTCCTGACTTTC. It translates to CSVESGAGRPGANVLTF.

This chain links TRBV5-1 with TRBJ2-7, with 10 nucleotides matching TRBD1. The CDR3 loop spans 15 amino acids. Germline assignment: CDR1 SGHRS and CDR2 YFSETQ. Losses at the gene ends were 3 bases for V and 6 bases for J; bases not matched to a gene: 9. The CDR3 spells CASSSPRTGGSEQYF. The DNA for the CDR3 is TGCGCCAGCAGCTCCCCTAGGACAGGGGGATCCGAGCAGTACTTC.

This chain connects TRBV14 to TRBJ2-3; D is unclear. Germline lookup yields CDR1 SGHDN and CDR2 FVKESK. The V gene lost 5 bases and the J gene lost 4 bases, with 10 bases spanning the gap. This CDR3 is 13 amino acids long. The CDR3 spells CASSIKLSDTQYF. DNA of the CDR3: TGTGCCAGCAGCATCAAGCTGTCAGATACGCAGTATTTT.

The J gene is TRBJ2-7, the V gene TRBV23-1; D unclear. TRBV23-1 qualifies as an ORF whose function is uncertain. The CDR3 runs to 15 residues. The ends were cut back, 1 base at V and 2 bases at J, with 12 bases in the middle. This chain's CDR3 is CASSQLVNSPYEQYF. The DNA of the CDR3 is TGCGCCAGCAGTCAATTGGTGAACAGCCCCTACGAGCAGTACTTC.

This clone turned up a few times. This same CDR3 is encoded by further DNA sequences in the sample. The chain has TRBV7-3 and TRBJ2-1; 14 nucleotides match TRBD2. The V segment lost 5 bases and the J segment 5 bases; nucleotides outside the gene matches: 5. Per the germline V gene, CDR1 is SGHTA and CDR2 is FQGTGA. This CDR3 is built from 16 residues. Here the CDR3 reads CASSPTGLAGDNEQFF. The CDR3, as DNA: TGTGCCAGCAGCCCCACGGGACTAGCGGGGGACAATGAGCAGTTCTTC. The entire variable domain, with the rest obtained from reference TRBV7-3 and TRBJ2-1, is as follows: GAGVSQTPSNKVTEKGKYVELRCDPISGHTALYWYRQSLGQGPEFLIYFQGTGAADDSGLPNDRFFAVRPEGSVSTLKIQRTERGDSAVYLCASSPTGLAGDNEQFFGPGTRLTVL.

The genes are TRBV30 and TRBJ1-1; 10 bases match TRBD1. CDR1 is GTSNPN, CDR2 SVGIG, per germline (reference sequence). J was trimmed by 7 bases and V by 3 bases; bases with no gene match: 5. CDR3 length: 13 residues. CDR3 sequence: CAWRGQGISEAFF. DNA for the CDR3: TGTGCCTGGAGGGGACAGGGGATCAGTGAAGCTTTCTTT.

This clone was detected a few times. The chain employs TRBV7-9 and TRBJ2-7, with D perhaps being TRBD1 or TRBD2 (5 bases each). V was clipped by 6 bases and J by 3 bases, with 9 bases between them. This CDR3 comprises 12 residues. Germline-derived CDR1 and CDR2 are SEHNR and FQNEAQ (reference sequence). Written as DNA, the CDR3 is TGTGCCAGCAGTGGGGGTATCTACGAGCAGTACTTC. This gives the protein CASSGGIYEQYF.

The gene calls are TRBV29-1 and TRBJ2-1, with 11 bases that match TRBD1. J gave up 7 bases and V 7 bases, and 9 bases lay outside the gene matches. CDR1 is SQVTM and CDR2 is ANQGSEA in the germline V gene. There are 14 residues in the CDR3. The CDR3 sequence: CSAGQGVSSNEQFF. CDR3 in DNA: TGCAGCGCGGGACAGGGGGTATCTTCAAATGAGCAGTTCTTC.

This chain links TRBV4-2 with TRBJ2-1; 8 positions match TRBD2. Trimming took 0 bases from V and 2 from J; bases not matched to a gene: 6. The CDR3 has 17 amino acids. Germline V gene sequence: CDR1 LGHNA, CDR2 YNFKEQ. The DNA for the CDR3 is TGTGCCAGCAGCCAAGATCGCGGACTAGCAGCCTACAATGAGCAGTTCTTC. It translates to CASSQDRGLAAYNEQFF.